One and the same sample provided the 19 T cell receptor beta chains below, sequenced in a study of T cell responses to AZD1222 COVID-19 vaccine. Here immunoSEQ multiplex PCR was the method, and the copy in TCRdb shows in-frame clones only, minus some. The data contain around 180,000 clones, around 87% of them singletons. The specimen was peripheral blood, collected on day 0 of AZD1222 vaccination. Receptor source: an adult in good health.

This clone has only one observation. Other DNA sequences of this sample code for an identical CDR3. This chain joins TRBV5-1 and TRBJ2-1; D uncertain. Germline CDR1 reads SGHRS; CDR2 reads YFSETQ. Trimming took off 0 bases at V and 6 bases at J, with 10 bases between the two ends. This CDR3 contains 14 residues. In DNA form, the CDR3 reads TGCGCCAGCAGCTTGGGGGCCTCCCTCAATGAGCAGTTCTTC. As protein: CASSLGASLNEQFF. Full variable domain (remainder filled in from reference TRBV5-1 and TRBJ2-1): KAGVTQTPRYLIKTRGQQVTLSCSPISGHRSVSWYQQTPGQGLQFLFEYFSETQRNKGNFPGRFSGRQFSNSRSEMNVSTLELGDSALYLCASSLGASLNEQFFGPGTRLTVL.

The rearrangement links TRBV25-1 to TRBJ2-3, with TRBD1 as a possible D gene (7 bases). The germline gives CDR1 MGHDK, CDR2 SYGVNS. V shed 4 bases and J shed 14 bases, with 13 bases lying between them. This CDR3 is 11 amino acids long. The CDR3 sequence is CASSATGRRYF. CDR3 sequence (DNA): TGTGCCAGCAGTGCGACAGGGAGGAGGTATTTT.

This rearrangement joins TRBV10-1 to TRBJ1-2; D gene ambiguous. Deletions cut 6 bases from V and 6 bases from J, with 17 bases between. The CDR3 loop spans 14 amino acids. Germline-derived CDR1 and CDR2 are WNHNN and SYGVQD (reference sequence). The CDR3 protein is CASREREGLNGYTF. The CDR3 nucleotides are TGCGCCAGCAGGGAACGAGAGGGTCTCAATGGCTACACCTTC.

The chain employs TRBV27 and TRBJ2-3; TRBD2 aligns across 9 bases. The CDR3 covers 15 residues. The trim removed 5 bases at V and 5 bases at J, leaving 8 bases unmatched. Germline CDR1 reads MNHEY; CDR2 reads SMNVEV (reference sequence). The CDR3 loop is CASSPPGGRVDTQYF. CDR3 DNA: TGTGCCAGCAGTCCCCCCGGCGGGAGGGTAGATACGCAGTATTTT.

The chain carries TRBV3-1 (or the pseudogene TRBV3-2) and TRBJ2-7, with 13 bases aligning to TRBD2. The J segment lost 4 bases and the V segment lost 0 bases, leaving 6 bases of the junction unmatched. This CDR3 has 17 amino acids. The germline gives CDR1 LGHDT, CDR2 YNNKEL (reference sequence). The CDR3 nucleotides are TGTGCCAGCAGCCAAGAACGACTAGCGGGAGGCTTGTACGAGCAGTACTTC. This translates into CASSQERLAGGLYEQYF.

The chain uses TRBV30 and TRBJ1-1; 9 bases align to TRBD1. Germline-derived CDR1 and CDR2 are GTSNPN and SVGIG (reference sequence). CDR3 length: 14 residues. The trim removed 5 bases at V and 2 bases at J, leaving 6 bases unmatched. The CDR3 region is CAWGGQGKNTEAFF. CDR3 nucleotides: TGTGCCTGGGGGGGACAGGGCAAAAACACTGAAGCTTTCTTT.

This clone showed up just once. The chain joins TRBV5-1 to TRBJ1-1, with 8 positions matching TRBD1. This CDR3 is built from 15 residues. Germline values: CDR1 SGHRS, CDR2 YFSETQ. With 3 bases clipped from V and 3 bases from J, the junction kept 7 bases outside the gene matches. CDR3 protein: CASSSMTGADTEAFF. CDR3 sequence (DNA): TGCGCCAGCAGCTCTATGACAGGGGCAGACACTGAAGCTTTCTTT.

The table lists this clone with a count of one. The chain has TRBV27 and TRBJ2-5; D perhaps matches TRBD2 (5 bases). The CDR3 consists of 15 residues. Germline V lookup: CDR1 MNHEY, CDR2 SMNVEV (reference sequence). V was pared by 4 bases and J by 7 bases, with 19 bases between. The CDR3 here is CASSSLQEPAGTQYF. The CDR3 DNA follows: TGTGCCAGCAGTTCTCTCCAGGAACCGGCGGGGACCCAGTACTTC.

This rearrangement joins TRBV25-1 to TRBJ1-4; D is ambiguous. This CDR3 comprises 12 residues. Trimming left V 4 bases short and J 8 bases short, with 8 bases between. Germline CDR1 is MGHDK and CDR2 is SYGVNS. CDR3 protein: CASSGSVEKLFF. In DNA form, the CDR3 reads TGTGCCAGCAGTGGGTCAGTGGAAAAACTGTTTTTT.

This chain links TRBV28 with TRBJ1-5; no firm D call. The V gene lost 8 bases and the J gene lost 5 bases, with 19 bases spanning the gap. Germline CDR1 MDHEN, CDR2 SYDVKM. The length of the CDR3 is 15 residues. The DNA of the CDR3 is TGTGCCAGCGTAGTAGGCGGAGCCCTAGATCAGCCCCAGCATTTT. It encodes CASVVGGALDQPQHF.

The rearrangement links TRBV7-9 to TRBJ1-6; D remains unclear. From germline, CDR1 is SEHNR and CDR2 FQNEAQ (reference sequence). The CDR3 spans 15 residues. V shed 1 base and J shed 7 bases, with 11 bases lying between them. CDR3 amino acids: CASSLVGLGNSPLHF. The CDR3 nucleotides read TGTGCCAGCAGCTTAGTGGGCCTGGGGAATTCACCCCTCCACTTT.

V gene TRBV5-1 combines with J gene TRBJ2-2; perhaps TRBD2 as D (5 bases). Trimming removed 5 bases at V and 4 bases at J, with 9 bases between. Looked up from germline, CDR1 is SGHRS and CDR2 is YFSETQ. The CDR3 runs 13 residues. CDR3 nucleotide sequence: TGCGCCAGCAGAGAGGGATCCACCGGGGAGCTGTTTTTT. This sequence encodes CASREGSTGELFF.

This clone showed up just a few times. The J gene is TRBJ2-1, the V gene TRBV27; 11 nucleotides align to TRBD2. Germline loops: CDR1 MNHEY, CDR2 SMNVEV (reference sequence). There are 15 residues in the CDR3. V was pared by 6 bases and J by 5 bases, with 6 bases of the junction left unmatched. The CDR3 coding sequence is TGTGCCAGCAGATTAGCGGGAGGGAACGACAATGAGCAGTTCTTC. Residues: CASRLAGGNDNEQFF.

The V and J genes are TRBV5-1 and TRBJ1-1; tentative D call: TRBD1 (6 bases). This CDR3 is built from 14 residues. V was cut by 4 bases and J by 7 bases, with 17 bases left in between. In germline, CDR1 is SGHRS, CDR2 YFSETQ. The DNA of the CDR3 is TGCGCCAGCAGCCCCCAGCGGACAGTCAGTGAAGCTTTCTTT. It codes for CASSPQRTVSEAFF. The full variable domain, with the rest looked up from reference TRBV5-1 and TRBJ1-1, is KAGVTQTPRYLIKTRGQQVTLSCSPISGHRSVSWYQQTPGQGLQFLFEYFSETQRNKGNFPGRFSGRQFSNSRSEMNVSTLELGDSALYLCASSPQRTVSEAFFGQGTRLTVV.

The chain couples TRBV7-8 to TRBJ1-5; possible D gene TRBD1, 5 bases. V lost 2 bases and J lost 4, with 18 bases in between. The CDR3 has 17 residues. CDR1 is SGHVS, CDR2 FQNEAQ, per germline. The CDR3 DNA reads TGTGCCAGCAGCTTATACCACGGGGCAGGAAGGAATCAGCCCCAGCATTTT. It translates to CASSLYHGAGRNQPQHF.

The V gene is TRBV10-3, the J gene TRBJ2-5, with D perhaps TRBD1 (6 bases). The CDR3 spans 13 residues. V lost 4 bases and J 5 bases, leaving 11 bases between the germline ends. Looked up from germline, CDR1 is ENHRY and CDR2 is SYGVKD. CDR3 nucleotides: TGTGCCATCAGTGCAGGGGAGCGGGAGACCCAGTACTTC. This sequence encodes CAISAGERETQYF.

This chain joins TRBV7-8 and TRBJ2-7; D may be TRBD2 (5 bases). From germline, CDR1 is SGHVS and CDR2 FQNEAQ. V was shortened by 0 bases and J by 3 bases, with 12 bases between the two germline ends. The CDR3 sequence is 15 residues long. CDR3 coding DNA: TGTGCCAGCAGCTTAGCGGCGGGTAACATCTACGAGCAGTACTTC. Amino acids: CASSLAAGNIYEQYF.

A few counts support this clone. CDR3 DNA: TGTGCCAGCAGCTTAGGGACGTCCTACAATGAGCAGTTCTTC. Translated, it gives CASSLGTSYNEQFF. The rearrangement links TRBV11-2 to TRBJ2-1, with D hard to call. The CDR3 is 14 residues long. CDR1 is SGHAT and CDR2 is FQNNGV in the germline V gene. Trimming cost V 1 base and J 1 base, with 5 bases left between them.

This clone occurred a few times. The chain uses TRBV10-2 and TRBJ2-7; D could derive from TRBD1 or TRBD2 (7 bases each). This CDR3 has 13 amino acids. Trimming removed 11 bases from V and 7 bases from J, with 21 bases in between. Germline CDR1 reads WSHSY; CDR2 reads SAAADI. CDR3 in DNA: TGCGCCGGGGGAGGGGGCGCTTTGAGTGAGCAGTACTTC. It translates to CAGGGGALSEQYF.